The clone carrying this TCR beta chain was seen more than once but under ten times. These data belong to a study of OX40 agonist ivuxolimab in advanced cancers. CDR1 is SGDLS, CDR2 YYNGEE, per germline. The V and J ends lost 7 bases and 4 bases respectively, with 16 bases between them. The CDR3 spans 14 residues. The data were produced by immunoSEQ multiplex PCR, yet TCRdb's version contains in-frame clones alone and is incomplete. The data hold 74,000 or so clones, with 80% to 95% observed a single time. The TCR sequence derives from an adult with an advanced solid tumor such as melanoma, head and neck, liver or kidney cancer. This specimen consisted of CD4+ or CD8+ T cells sorted from blood, obtained in a trial of the OX40 agonist ivuxolimab. The chain has TRBV9 and TRBJ2-3; D possibly uses TRBD1 or TRBD2 (5 bases each). CDR3 DNA sequence: TGTGCCAGCGGGACCGGGTCTGGTGCAGATACGCAGTATTTT. Translated: CASGTGSGADTQYF.